This TCR beta chain was retrieved from a study of blood T cell repertoires in COVID-19. Profiled with immunoSEQ multiplex PCR; TCRdb holds only in-frame clones, not every one. This table has some 99,000 clones, under 90% appearing once. This sequence was found in a woman aged 50 to 65 with acute or convalescent COVID-19. The specimen was peripheral blood.

CDR3 bases: TGTGCCAGCAGTATCGACAGGGGGAGGCAGCCCCAGCATTTT. Translation gives CASSIDRGRQPQHF. This chain connects TRBV6-5 to TRBJ1-5; 9 bases are a match to TRBD1. This CDR3 region has 14 residues. Per the germline V gene, CDR1 is MNHEY and CDR2 is SVGAGI. With V trimmed by 5 bases and J by 7 bases, 6 bases remained unmatched.